This record covers a single TCR beta chain. Its antigen target is currently unknown. Per-base quality was not reported, and no clone a single base away is much larger than it. The sample is drawn from a study of shared T cell receptors in the human thymus (dated by TCRdb to about 2021). Describing the broader study: The study examined how the human thymus generates shared, self-reactive T-cell receptor alpha chains.

From a lookup of the germline V gene, CDR1 and CDR2 are LGHNA and YSLEER. CDR3 length: 16 amino acids, cysteine to phenylalanine. The retained sequence is limited to the CDR3, 48 bases, with the frame set at the first base. V sheds 1 base and J sheds 2 bases, leaving 12 bases between their ends. The library was obtained by the immunoSEQ multiplex PCR assay. This is the immuneACCESS table as TCRdb keeps it, with only in-frame sequences that have V and J called. A part of the clones is gone; compared with another copy, unresolved V genes explain less than half, and the rest is unexplained. Here the sample has 630,000 or so clones; approximately 87% occur a single time. The top ten clones comprise roughly 0.0094% of the sample. This same sample was also taken into another study, of human thymus T cells. The other study reports the following: In Finland, the donors were immunologically healthy infants who were having open corrective cardiac surgery for congenital heart defects. Thymus tissue was collected as surgical resects that were removed during corrective cardiac surgery. Usage of V and J gene segments appeared to be biased in both the thymic and the peripheral blood repertoires. Highly overlapping thymic TCR repertoires among unrelated individuals were reported in the related research. The study used eight infant thymus samples plus four related peripheral blood samples to characterize TCR alpha and beta repertoires. Donor ages ranging from about 6 to 250 days were recorded, and about six male and a couple of female infants were included in the cohort. Thymocytes were freed from the tissue by mechanical means and kept at -70 degrees C as pellets of roughly 8.5-31 million cells. Genomic DNA was extracted from frozen cell pellets with a QIAsymphony instrument. The immunoSEQ multiplex PCR assay was used to amplify the TCRB and TCRAD loci from a standardized amount of quality-controlled genomic DNA. The V(D)J region was spanned by amplicons of a length sufficient to cover the CDR3 and to identify V and J genes. Through the commercial immunoSEQ service, the amplicons were sequenced on an Illumina platform. Corrections for primer bias and sequencing errors followed previously described methods, while TCRAD and TCRB definitions were based on the IMGT database. immunoSEQ Analyzer 3.0 and VDJTools were used for repertoire analysis, which covered basic statistics, V/J segment usage, diversity estimates, rarefaction and pairwise overlap. To estimate diversity, the Chao1, ChaoE, Efron-Thisted, Shannon and inverse Simpson indices were applied, and diversity was also estimated on datasets down-sampled to the smallest sample. Repertoire overlap used strict matching of CDR3 nucleotide sequence, V gene and J gene, with Jaccard-based multidimensional scaling clustering. On average, thymus samples gave roughly 800,000 unique TCRB clonotypes, whereas blood samples gave around 80,000.

Recombination joined TRBV4-3 with TRBJ2-1, and possibly TRBD2, on 5 matching bases. The source material was thymocytes. This sequence originates from a boy younger than two with a congenital heart defect. Donor details come from another sample of the same person, matched by shared clones. CDR3 sequence: CASSQGTRGPYNEQFF. The nucleotide sequence reads TGCGCCAGCAGCCAAGGAACAAGAGGGCCCTACAATGAGCAGTTCTTC.